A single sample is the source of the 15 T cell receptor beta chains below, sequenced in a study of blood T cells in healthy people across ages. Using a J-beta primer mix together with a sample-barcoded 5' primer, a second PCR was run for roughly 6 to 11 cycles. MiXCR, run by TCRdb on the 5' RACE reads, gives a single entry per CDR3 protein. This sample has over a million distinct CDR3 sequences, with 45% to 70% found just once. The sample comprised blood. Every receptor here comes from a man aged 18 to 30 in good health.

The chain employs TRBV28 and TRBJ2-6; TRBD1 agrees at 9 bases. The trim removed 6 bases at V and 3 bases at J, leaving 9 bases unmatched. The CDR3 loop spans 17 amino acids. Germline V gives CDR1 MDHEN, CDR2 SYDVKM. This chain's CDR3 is CASRSTGGSIGANVLTF. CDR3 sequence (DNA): TGTGCCAGCAGGTCGACAGGGGGATCGATTGGGGCCAACGTCCTGACTTTC. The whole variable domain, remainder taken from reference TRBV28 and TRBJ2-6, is DVKVTQSSRYLVKRTGEKVFLECVQDMDHENMFWYRQDPGLGLRLIYFSYDVKMKEKGDIPEGYSVSREKKERFSLILESASTNQTSMYLCASRSTGGSIGANVLTFGAGSRLTVL.

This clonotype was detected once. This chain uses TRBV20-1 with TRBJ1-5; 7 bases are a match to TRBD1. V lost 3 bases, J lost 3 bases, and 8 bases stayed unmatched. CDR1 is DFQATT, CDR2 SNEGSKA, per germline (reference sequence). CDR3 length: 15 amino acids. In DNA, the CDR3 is TGCAGTGCTAGGCAGGGGGAAGTTAACAATCAGCCCCAGCATTTT. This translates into CSARQGEVNNQPQHF.

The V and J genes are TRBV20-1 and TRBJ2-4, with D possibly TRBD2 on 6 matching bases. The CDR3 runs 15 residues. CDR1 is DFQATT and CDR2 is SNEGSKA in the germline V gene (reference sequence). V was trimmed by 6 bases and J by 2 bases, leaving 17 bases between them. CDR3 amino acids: CSAVGGVLSKNIQYF. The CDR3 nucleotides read TGCAGTGCCGTGGGCGGGGTATTATCCAAAAACATTCAGTACTTC.

The CDR3 loop reads CASSGKQGSYEQYF. For the CDR3, the DNA is TGTGCCAGCAGCGGTAAACAGGGGTCCTACGAGCAGTACTTC. J is TRBJ2-7 and V is TRBV11-2, with 7 positions matching TRBD1. The trim removed 5 bases at V and 1 base at J, leaving 5 bases unmatched. This CDR3 spans 14 amino acids. Germline CDR1 is SGHAT and CDR2 is FQNNGV.

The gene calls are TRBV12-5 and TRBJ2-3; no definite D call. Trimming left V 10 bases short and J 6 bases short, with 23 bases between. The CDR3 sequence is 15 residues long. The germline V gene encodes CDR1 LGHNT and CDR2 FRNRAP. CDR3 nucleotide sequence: TGTGCTATGGTCGACCTCCTAACCCGGATCGATACGCAGTATTTT. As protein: CAMVDLLTRIDTQYF.

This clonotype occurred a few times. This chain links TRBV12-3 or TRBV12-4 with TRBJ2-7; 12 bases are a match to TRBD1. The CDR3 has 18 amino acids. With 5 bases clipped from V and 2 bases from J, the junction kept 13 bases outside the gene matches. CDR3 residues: CASSVPGQGALPTYEQYF. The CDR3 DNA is TGTGCCAGCAGTGTCCCGGGACAGGGGGCGCTACCAACCTACGAGCAGTACTTC.

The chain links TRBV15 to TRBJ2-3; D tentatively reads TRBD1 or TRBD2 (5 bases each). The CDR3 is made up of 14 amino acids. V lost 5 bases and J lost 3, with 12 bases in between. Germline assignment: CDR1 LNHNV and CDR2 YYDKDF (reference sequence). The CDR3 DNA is TGTGCCACCAGCCGTGGGACGTTTACAGATACGCAGTATTTT. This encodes CATSRGTFTDTQYF.

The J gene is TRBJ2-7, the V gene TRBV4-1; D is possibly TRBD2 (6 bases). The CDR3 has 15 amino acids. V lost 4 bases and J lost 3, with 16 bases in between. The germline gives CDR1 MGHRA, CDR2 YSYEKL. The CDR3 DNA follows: TGCGCCAGCAGCCTCCTCCGGGACTGGCGCTACGAGCAGTACTTC. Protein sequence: CASSLLRDWRYEQYF.

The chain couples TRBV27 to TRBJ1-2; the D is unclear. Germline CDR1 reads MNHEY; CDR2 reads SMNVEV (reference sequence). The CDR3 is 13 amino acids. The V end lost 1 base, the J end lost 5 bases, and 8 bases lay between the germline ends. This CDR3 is CASSLWLGYGYTF. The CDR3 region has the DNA TGTGCCAGCAGTTTATGGTTGGGTTATGGCTACACCTTC.

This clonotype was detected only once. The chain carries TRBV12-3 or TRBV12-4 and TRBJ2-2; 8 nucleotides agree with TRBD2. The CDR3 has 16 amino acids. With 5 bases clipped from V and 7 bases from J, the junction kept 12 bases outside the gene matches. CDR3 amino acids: CASSTPGLGSGGELFF. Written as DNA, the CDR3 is TGTGCCAGCAGTACACCGGGACTAGGGTCTGGCGGGGAGCTGTTTTTT.

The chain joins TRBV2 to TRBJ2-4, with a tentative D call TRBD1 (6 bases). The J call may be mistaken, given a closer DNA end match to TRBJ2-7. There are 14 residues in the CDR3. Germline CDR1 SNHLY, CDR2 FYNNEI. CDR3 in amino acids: CASSAWGLTYEQYF. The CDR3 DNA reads TGTGCCAGCAGTGCCTGGGGGCTTACCTACGAGCAGTACTTC.

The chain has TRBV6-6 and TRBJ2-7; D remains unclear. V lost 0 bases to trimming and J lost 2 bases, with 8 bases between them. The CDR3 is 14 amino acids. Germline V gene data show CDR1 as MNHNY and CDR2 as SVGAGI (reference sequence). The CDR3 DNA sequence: TGTGCCAGCAGTTACTCGATCGAGGCCTACGAGCAGTACTTC. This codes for CASSYSIEAYEQYF.

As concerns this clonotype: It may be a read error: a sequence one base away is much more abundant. CDR3 loop: CSSSGDRLYNEQYF. The CDR3 DNA reads as TGCAGCTCAAGTGGTGACAGGCTATACAATGAGCAGTACTTC. The chain has TRBV29-1 and TRBJ2-7, with D possibly matching TRBD1 (6 bases). V gave up 8 bases and J gave up 7 bases, with 24 bases separating them. Germline V gives CDR1 SQVTM, CDR2 ANQGSEA. There are 14 residues in the CDR3.

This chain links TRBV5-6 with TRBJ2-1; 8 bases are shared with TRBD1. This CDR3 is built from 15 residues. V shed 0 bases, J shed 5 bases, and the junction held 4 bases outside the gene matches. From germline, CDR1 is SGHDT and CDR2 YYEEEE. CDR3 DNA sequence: TGTGCCAGCAGCTTGGTGGACAGGGAGGACAATGAGCAGTTCTTC. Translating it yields CASSLVDREDNEQFF.

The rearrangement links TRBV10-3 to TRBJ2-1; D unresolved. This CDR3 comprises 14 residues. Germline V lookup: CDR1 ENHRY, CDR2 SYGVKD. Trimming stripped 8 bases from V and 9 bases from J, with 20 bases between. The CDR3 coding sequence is TGTGCCATCGCCGCGATCGTGGATAAGGGTGAGCAGTTCTTC. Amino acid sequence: CAIAAIVDKGEQFF.